This T cell receptor beta chain was sequenced for a study of T cells in Graves' hyperthyroidism and ophthalmopathy. The study's findings and limits: In the analysis, a 13 V-J model separated ophthalmopathy from stable hyperthyroidism. Median prediction lead before ophthalmopathy onset was 6.5 to 7 months with the model.

Template material for amplifying TCR beta CDR3 regions consisted of RNA transcripts. The HTBI primer set served for first-round RT-PCR of the TCR CDR3. TCRdb analysed the multiplex PCR reads with MiXCR anew, one entry per CDR3 protein. The sample has roughly 660,000 distinct CDR3 sequences; approximately 15% are singletons. Remarks on this clonotype: The target antigen is unknown.

This CDR3 spans 14 amino acids. V lost 2 bases, J lost 0 bases, and 2 bases lay in between. The germline CDR1 and CDR2 sequences are LGHDT and YNNKEL (reference sequence). These patients, aged 18 to 65, had recently diagnosed hyperthyroidism lasting under 2 months. Exclusion followed for patients with uncontrolled infection, other autoimmune disease, pregnancy or lactation. The clonotype was recovered from a middle-aged man with Graves' hyperthyroidism. Sequenced: blood. The chain couples TRBV3-1 to TRBJ2-6; no reliable D call. The CDR3 sequence is CASSQFSGANVLTF. CDR3 DNA sequence: TGTGCCAGCAGCCAATTCTCTGGGGCCAACGTCCTGACTTTC.